These 12 T cell receptor beta chains share one sample of origin, sequenced in a study of blood T cell repertoires in COVID-19 (dated by TCRdb to about 2020). Receptor libraries were prepared by the immunoSEQ multiplex PCR assay. TCRdb carries this immuneACCESS record with in-frame sequences only. Its versions omit some clonotypes, under half of them owing to an unresolved V gene in the studies checked, with the rest unexplained. For this sample there are 90,000 to 120,000 clones; around 66% appear just once. The top ten constitute around 6.3% of the sample. Sequencing was performed on peripheral blood. The receptors originated from a man of 80 years or more with acute or convalescent COVID-19.

This clone was seen a few times. The V and J genes are TRBV19 and TRBJ2-4; 10 nucleotides agree with TRBD1. Trimming at V came to 4 bases and at J to 0 bases, leaving 3 bases not matched to a gene. The germline V gene has CDR1 LNHDA and CDR2 SQIVND (reference sequence). The CDR3 consists of 16 residues. CDR3 sequence (DNA): TGTGCCAGTAGTAGACAGGGGGCAGGAGCCAAAAACATTCAGTACTTC. It specifies CASSRQGAGAKNIQYF.

This chain connects TRBV3-1 (or the pseudogene TRBV3-2) to TRBJ2-7; 7 bases map to TRBD1. Trimming removed 0 bases from V and 2 bases from J; junction bases left unmatched: 4. Germline V lookup: CDR1 LGHDT, CDR2 YNNKEL (reference sequence). This CDR3 is 15 amino acids long. The CDR3 bases are TGTGCCAGCAGCCAAGATAACAGGGGTGCCTACGAGCAGTACTTC. It is translated as CASSQDNRGAYEQYF.

V is TRBV5-1 and J is TRBJ2-3; D ambiguous. The germline gives CDR1 SGHRS, CDR2 YFSETQ. V was cut by 4 bases and J by 4 bases, with 7 bases left in between. This CDR3 is built from 12 residues. In DNA, the CDR3 is TGCGCCAGCAGCCCCTTTGCAGATACGCAGTATTTT. Translated: CASSPFADTQYF.

The genes are TRBV6-5 and TRBJ2-3, with TRBD1 identical over 7 bases. The V segment lost 10 bases and the J segment 4 bases; nucleotides outside the gene matches: 11. The germline V gene has CDR1 MNHEY and CDR2 SVGAGI. The CDR3 is 14 amino acids. CDR3 amino acids: CATHPRQGADTQYF. The CDR3 DNA sequence: TGTGCCACCCATCCTCGACAGGGCGCAGATACGCAGTATTTT.

This clone came up once. The V gene is TRBV7-2, the J gene TRBJ2-2; the D is unclear. CDR3 length: 13 amino acids. Germline lookup yields CDR1 SGHTA and CDR2 FQGNSA. Trimming removed 1 base at V and 7 bases at J, with 7 bases between. CDR3 DNA: TGTGCCAGCAGCTTAGGAGTGAGCGGGGAGCTGTTTTTT. Protein product: CASSLGVSGELFF. Using reference TRBV7-2 and TRBJ2-2 for the parts outside the CDR3, the full variable domain is GAGVSQSPSNKVTEKGKDVELRCDPISGHTALYWYRQSLGQGLEFLIYFQGNSAPDKSGLPSDRFSAERTGGSVSTLTIQRTQQEDSAVYLCASSLGVSGELFFGEGSRLTVL.

This chain connects TRBV7-2 to TRBJ2-1; 10 bases match TRBD2. Losses at the gene ends were 4 bases for V and 6 bases for J; bases not matched to a gene: 6. Germline loops: CDR1 SGHTA, CDR2 FQGNSA. The CDR3 is made up of 15 amino acids. CDR3 sequence reads: CASSSSGSNFNEQFF. Written as DNA, the CDR3 is TGTGCCAGCAGCTCTAGCGGGAGTAATTTCAATGAGCAGTTCTTC.

The V and J genes are TRBV9 and TRBJ1-3, with D uncertain. V lost 7 bases and J 0 bases, leaving 11 bases between the germline ends. The CDR3 extends over 14 amino acids. From germline, CDR1 is SGDLS and CDR2 YYNGEE. The CDR3 region has the DNA TGTGCCAGCGGCCGGGATCACTCTGGAAACACCATATATTTT. Translation: CASGRDHSGNTIYF.

The CDR3 sequence: CATRLAMPTGELFF. The CDR3 nucleotides read TGTGCCACCCGACTAGCGATGCCCACCGGGGAGCTGTTTTTT. The gene calls are TRBV10-3 and TRBJ2-2; TRBD2 agrees at 8 bases. Germline assignment: CDR1 ENHRY and CDR2 SYGVKD. The CDR3 totals 14 residues. V lost 10 bases, J lost 4 bases, and 8 bases stayed unmatched.

The V gene is TRBV7-2, the J gene TRBJ2-3; D possibly corresponds to TRBD2 (5 bases). Looked up from germline, CDR1 is SGHTA and CDR2 is FQGNSA. This CDR3 region has 14 residues. Trimming pared 5 bases from V and 2 bases from J, leaving 11 bases between. The CDR3 reads CASSAGGPTDTQYF. The CDR3 coding sequence is TGTGCCAGCAGCGCCGGCGGGCCCACAGATACGCAGTATTTT.

This chain joins TRBV19 and TRBJ1-4; 11 nucleotides line up with TRBD1. Trimming at V came to 5 bases and at J to 7 bases, leaving 3 bases not matched to a gene. CDR3 length: 14 residues. CDR1 LNHDA and CDR2 SQIVND come from the germline V gene (reference sequence). For the CDR3, the DNA is TGTGCCAGTAGTTCCGGACAGGGGGCTGAAAAACTGTTTTTT. Translated, it gives CASSSGQGAEKLFF.

This clone was detected only a few times. CDR3 protein: CALGRRSNYGYTF. CDR3 nucleotides: TGTGCCCTGGGGAGGAGATCTAACTATGGCTACACCTTC. The chain recombines TRBV12-3 or TRBV12-4 with TRBJ1-2; D call uncertain. The V and J ends lost 11 bases and 0 bases respectively, with 13 bases between them. This CDR3 is built from 13 residues.

This clone was recorded a few times. This chain links TRBV10-1 with TRBJ2-5, with TRBD1 matching over 7 bases. Germline CDR1 reads WNHNN; CDR2 reads SYGVQD (reference sequence). The CDR3 consists of 14 residues. The V gene end was trimmed by 4 bases and the J gene end by 3 bases; junction bases not matched to a gene: 5. CDR3 protein: CASSGAGGEETQYF. The CDR3 nucleotides read TGCGCCAGCAGTGGAGCAGGGGGAGAAGAGACCCAGTACTTC.